This TCR beta chain was sequenced in a study of identical twins (dated by TCRdb to about 2016). A note on the overall study: TCR alpha and beta repertoires from monozygotic twins, unrelated adults of various ages and cord blood were deep-sequenced to test whether fetal clonotypes persist. Replicate twin experiments were performed at different times using different library preparation protocols to rule out contamination.

The library was made by 5' RACE. The sequencer was an Illumina HiSeq 2000. Template switching introduced a universal primer binding site; the final cDNA contained a unique molecular identifier, enabling accurate counting of TCR cDNA molecules. Specific primers in the conserved constant-segment region were used to synthesize first-strand cDNA for the TCR alpha and beta chains. To control for contamination, every cDNA library carried two barcodes: a SMART-Mk sample barcode plus Illumina barcodes. TruSeq adapter sequences along with Illumina sample barcodes were introduced in two successive PCR steps. TCR alpha and beta cDNA libraries were sequenced on the Illumina HiSeq platform with custom primers. The paper's processing steps were these. MiGEC was used to process raw reads and extract unique molecular identifiers, and MiXCR was used to find CDR3 positions. Recombination models were inferred per individual with the repgenHMM and IGoR tools using an EM algorithm. The tcR package in R was used for shared clonotype analysis, with sharing normalized by the product of cloneset sizes. To study raw recombination without the effects of thymic and clonal selection, out-of-frame nonproductive sequences were analyzed. TCRdb's own reprocessing of the public reads used fastp at Q25 and MiXCR and kept productive beta chains. Each entry is one CDR3 protein sequence, shown with its most common DNA and genes. V and J calls and clone size were set by TCRdb, not the authors. In all, the sample holds under 350,000 distinct CDR3 sequences, and 8.5% to 9.5% of those were seen once. The ten most abundant clones make up roughly 6.8% of the sample.

V is cut by 0 bases and J by 5 bases, and the space between the germline ends is 13 bases. Sequences MNHEY (CDR1) and SMNVEV (CDR2) are obtained from the germline V gene (reference sequence). There are 15 amino acids in the CDR3, from cysteine to phenylalanine inclusive. Left in the record is the CDR3 DNA by itself, 45 bases read in frame from the first base. All donors were healthy Caucasians. The twin cohort comprised three pairs of female monozygotic twins, all aged about 18 to 29 years. CD4+ and CD8+ T cell populations were isolated with positive isolation kits from Invitrogen. Broader findings and caveats from the paper: Because the same donors could not be followed over many years, conclusions were based on cross-sectional statistical analysis. Zero-insertion analyses could be partly confounded by invariant T cells such as MAIT and iNKT, though diverse VJ usage argued against such confounding for most clonotypes. Fewer insertions were carried by abundant cord blood beta clonotypes; a weaker similar trend was observed in young adult naive repertoires, while no such trend was observed in memory repertoires. In monozygotic twins, out-of-frame TCR alpha sharing was systematically underestimated by recombination models, although the models agreed with sharing between unrelated individuals. A weaker excess of twin sharing was found in beta out-of-frame sequences because the signal-to-noise ratio was lowered by fewer shared sequences. Compared with coincidental sharing between unrelated individuals, out-of-frame TCR alpha sequences shared between twins had an excess of sequences with low generation probability.

Worth noting for this clonotype: Its antigen specificity is not known. Base qualities are not recorded, but no much larger clone differs from it by a single base.

The sample was also linked to a second study, of yellow fever vaccine responses in identical twins. As noted in the second study: The authors reported that the T cell response to vaccination in identical twins appeared partly convergent and partly personalized. In the study, vaccine-responding T cell clones were precisely tracked in identical twins.

Sequencing was performed on CD8+ T cells sorted from blood. The TCR comes from a woman younger than 35 in good health. The sequence is built from TRBV27 and TRBJ2-5; a tentative D match to TRBD1 spans 5 bases. At the DNA level, the sequence is TGTGCCAGCAGTTTATCCAGGGCGAGCATCGAGACCCAGTACTTC. Its protein reads: CASSLSRASIETQYF.